This is a list of T cell receptor beta chains from one sample in a study of T cell changes during pregnancy in multiple sclerosis. TCRdb's copy holds only in-frame clones and misses some; the assay was immunoSEQ multiplex PCR. The sample lists 60,000 to 75,000 clones, 92% seen once, with roughly 1.5% in the top ten. Sequenced material: peripheral blood, taken after pregnancy. These receptors were taken from a female donor with multiple sclerosis, enrolled in a pregnancy study. Each CDR3 is given without its conserved first and last residue. Each record gives: J gene, V gene, CDR3 length, CDR3 protein.

>TRBJ2-3|TRBV11-2|17
ASSFLAWREGGITDTQY
>TRBJ2-4|TRBV4-2|15
ASSQELTPIAKNIQY
>TRBJ2-1|TRBV27|13
ASSLASGSWGEQF
>TRBJ2-7|TRBV10-1|10
ASSNTSYEQY
>TRBJ1-1|TRBV5-4|11
ASGPGVRTEAF
>TRBJ2-1|TRBV7-2|12
ASSFLSQGNEQF
>TRBJ2-7|TRBV25-1|11
ASRDRGPYEQY
>TRBJ1-5|TRBV28|12
ASSPDRGHGPQH
>TRBJ2-7|TRBV7-9|14
ASSTNTGTGDHEQY
>TRBJ2-7|TRBV6-1|12
ASSEGGGAYEQY
>TRBJ2-7|TRBV21-1|14
ASSKCTSGSNHEQY
>TRBJ2-1|TRBV10-3|16
AIPKTSGRGESYNEQF
>TRBJ2-7|TRBV19|11
ASSMGTGGEQY